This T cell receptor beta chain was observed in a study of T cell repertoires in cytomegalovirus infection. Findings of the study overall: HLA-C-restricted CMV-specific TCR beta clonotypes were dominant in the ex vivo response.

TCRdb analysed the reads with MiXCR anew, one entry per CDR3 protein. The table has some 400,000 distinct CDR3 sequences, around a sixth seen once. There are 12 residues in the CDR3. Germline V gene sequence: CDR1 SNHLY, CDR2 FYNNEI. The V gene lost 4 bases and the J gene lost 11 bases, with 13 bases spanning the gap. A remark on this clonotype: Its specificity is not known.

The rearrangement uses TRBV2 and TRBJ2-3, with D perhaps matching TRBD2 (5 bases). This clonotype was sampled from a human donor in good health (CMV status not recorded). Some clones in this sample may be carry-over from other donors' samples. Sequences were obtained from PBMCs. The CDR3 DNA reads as TGTGCCAGCAGTGTGTTTCGGGGTCGGCAGTATTTT. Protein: CASSVFRGRQYF.